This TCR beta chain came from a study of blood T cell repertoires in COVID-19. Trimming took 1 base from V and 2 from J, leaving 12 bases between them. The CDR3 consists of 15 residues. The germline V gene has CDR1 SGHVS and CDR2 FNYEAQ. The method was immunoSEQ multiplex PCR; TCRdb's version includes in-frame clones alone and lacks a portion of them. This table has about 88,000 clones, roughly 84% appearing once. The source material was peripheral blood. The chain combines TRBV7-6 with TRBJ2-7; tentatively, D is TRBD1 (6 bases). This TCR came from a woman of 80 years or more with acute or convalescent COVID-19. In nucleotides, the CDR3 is TGTGCCAGCAGCTTAGTAACAGGGCCAGCCTACGAGCAGTACTTC. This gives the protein CASSLVTGPAYEQYF.